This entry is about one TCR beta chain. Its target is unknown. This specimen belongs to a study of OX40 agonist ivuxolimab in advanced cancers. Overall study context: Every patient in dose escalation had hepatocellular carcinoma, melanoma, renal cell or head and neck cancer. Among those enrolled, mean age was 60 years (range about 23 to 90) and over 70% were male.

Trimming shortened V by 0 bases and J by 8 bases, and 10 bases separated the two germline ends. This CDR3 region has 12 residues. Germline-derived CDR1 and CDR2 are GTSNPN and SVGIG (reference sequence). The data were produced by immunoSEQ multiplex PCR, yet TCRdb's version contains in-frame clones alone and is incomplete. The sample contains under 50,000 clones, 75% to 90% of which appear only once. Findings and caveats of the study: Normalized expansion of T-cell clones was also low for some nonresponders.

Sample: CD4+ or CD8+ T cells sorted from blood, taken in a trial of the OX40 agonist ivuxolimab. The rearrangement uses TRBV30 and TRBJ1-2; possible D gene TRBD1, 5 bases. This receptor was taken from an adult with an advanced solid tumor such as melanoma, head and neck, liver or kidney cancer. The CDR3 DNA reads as TGTGCCTGGAGTGTGGGAGGGGAAGGCTACACCTTC. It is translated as CAWSVGGEGYTF.